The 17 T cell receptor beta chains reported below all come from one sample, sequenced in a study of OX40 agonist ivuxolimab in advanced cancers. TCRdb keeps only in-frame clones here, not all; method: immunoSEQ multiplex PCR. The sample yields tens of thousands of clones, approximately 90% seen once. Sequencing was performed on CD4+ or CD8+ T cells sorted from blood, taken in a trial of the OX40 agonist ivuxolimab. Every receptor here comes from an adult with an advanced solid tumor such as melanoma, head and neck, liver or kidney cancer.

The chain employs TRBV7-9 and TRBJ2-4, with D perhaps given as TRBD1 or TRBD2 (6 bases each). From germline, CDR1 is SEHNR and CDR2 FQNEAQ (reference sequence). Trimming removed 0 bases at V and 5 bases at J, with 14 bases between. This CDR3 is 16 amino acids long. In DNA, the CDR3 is TGTGCCAGCAGCTTAGCTGGGGGGCGGGTGGAAAACATTCAGTACTTC. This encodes CASSLAGGRVENIQYF.

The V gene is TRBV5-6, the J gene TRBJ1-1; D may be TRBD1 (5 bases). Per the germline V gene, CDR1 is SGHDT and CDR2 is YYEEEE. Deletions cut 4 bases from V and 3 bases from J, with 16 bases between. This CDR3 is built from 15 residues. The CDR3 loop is CASSQQGVADTEAFF. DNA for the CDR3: TGTGCCAGCAGCCAGCAAGGGGTTGCGGACACTGAAGCTTTCTTT.

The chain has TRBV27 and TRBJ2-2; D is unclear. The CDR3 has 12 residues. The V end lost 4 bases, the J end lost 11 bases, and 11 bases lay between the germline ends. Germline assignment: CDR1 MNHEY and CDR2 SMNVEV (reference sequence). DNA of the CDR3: TGTGCCAGCAGTTCGGGCATTACTGAGCTGTTTTTT. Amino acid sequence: CASSSGITELFF.

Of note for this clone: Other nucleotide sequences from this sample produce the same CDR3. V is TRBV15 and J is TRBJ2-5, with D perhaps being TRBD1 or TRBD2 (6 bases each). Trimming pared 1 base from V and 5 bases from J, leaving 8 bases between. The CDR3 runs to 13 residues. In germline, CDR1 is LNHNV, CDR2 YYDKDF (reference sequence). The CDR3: CATSRGGGETQYF. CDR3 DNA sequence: TGTGCCACCAGCAGAGGAGGGGGGGAGACCCAGTACTTC.

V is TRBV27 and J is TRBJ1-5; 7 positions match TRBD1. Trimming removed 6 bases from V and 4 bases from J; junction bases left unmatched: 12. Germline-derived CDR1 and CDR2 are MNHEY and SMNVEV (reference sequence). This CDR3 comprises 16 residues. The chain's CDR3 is CASSPTGVLINQPQHF. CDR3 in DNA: TGTGCCAGCAGCCCCACAGGGGTCCTCATAAATCAGCCCCAGCATTTT.

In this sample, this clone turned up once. CDR3 region: CASSWRTGEQFF. The CDR3 DNA follows: TGTGCCAGCAGCTGGAGGACCGGAGAGCAGTTCTTC. The chain carries TRBV5-4 and TRBJ2-1, with D possibly matching TRBD2 (5 bases). The V end lost 3 bases, the J end lost 10 bases, and 11 bases lay between the germline ends. The CDR3 contains 12 residues. Germline V CDR1 and CDR2: SGHNT, YYREEE (reference sequence).

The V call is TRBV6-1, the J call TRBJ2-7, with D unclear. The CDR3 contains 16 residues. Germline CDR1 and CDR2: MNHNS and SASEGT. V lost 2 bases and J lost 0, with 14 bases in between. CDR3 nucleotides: TGTGCCAGCAGTGAACCTGCGTCACATAGCTCCTACGAGCAGTACTTC. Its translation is CASSEPASHSSYEQYF.

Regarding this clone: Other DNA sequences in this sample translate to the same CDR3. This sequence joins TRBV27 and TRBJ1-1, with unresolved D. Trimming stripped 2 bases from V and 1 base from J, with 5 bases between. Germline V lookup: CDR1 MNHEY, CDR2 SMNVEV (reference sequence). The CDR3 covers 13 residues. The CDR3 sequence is CASSLGGNTEAFF. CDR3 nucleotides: TGTGCCAGCAGTTTAGGCGGGAACACTGAAGCTTTCTTT.

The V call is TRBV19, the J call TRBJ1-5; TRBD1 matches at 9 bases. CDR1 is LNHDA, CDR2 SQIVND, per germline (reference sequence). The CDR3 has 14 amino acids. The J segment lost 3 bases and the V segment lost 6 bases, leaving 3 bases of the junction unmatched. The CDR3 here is CASRRDRVNQPQHF. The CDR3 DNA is TGTGCCAGTAGGCGGGACAGGGTCAATCAGCCCCAGCATTTT.

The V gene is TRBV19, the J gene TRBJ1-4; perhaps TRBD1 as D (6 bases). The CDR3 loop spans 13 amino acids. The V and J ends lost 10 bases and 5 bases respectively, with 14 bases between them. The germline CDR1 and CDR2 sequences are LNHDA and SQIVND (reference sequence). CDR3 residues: CATWDILNEKLFF. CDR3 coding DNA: TGTGCCACCTGGGACATCCTAAATGAAAAACTGTTTTTT.

The CDR3 coding sequence is TGTGCCAGCAGTTTAACCCCCCCACAGGCCTACGAGCAGTACTTC. Translating gives CASSLTPPQAYEQYF. The chain employs TRBV27 and TRBJ2-7; maybe TRBD1 (5 bases). Germline CDR1 reads MNHEY; CDR2 reads SMNVEV (reference sequence). Trimming removed 2 bases from V and 2 bases from J, with 13 bases in between. This CDR3 is built from 15 residues.

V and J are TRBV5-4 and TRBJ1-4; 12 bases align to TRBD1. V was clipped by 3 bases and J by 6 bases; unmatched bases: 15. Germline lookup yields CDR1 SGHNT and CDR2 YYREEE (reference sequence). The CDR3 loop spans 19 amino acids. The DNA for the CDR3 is TGTGCCAGCAGCTGGGCACCCGGGACAGGGGGCGCCGGAGATGAAAAACTGTTTTTT. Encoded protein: CASSWAPGTGGAGDEKLFF.

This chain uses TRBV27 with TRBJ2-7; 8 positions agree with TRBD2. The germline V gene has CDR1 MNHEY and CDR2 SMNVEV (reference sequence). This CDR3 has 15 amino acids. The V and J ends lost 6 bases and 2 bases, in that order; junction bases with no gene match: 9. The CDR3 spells CASRPSGGLPYEQYF. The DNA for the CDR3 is TGTGCCAGCAGACCGAGCGGGGGACTCCCCTACGAGCAGTACTTC.

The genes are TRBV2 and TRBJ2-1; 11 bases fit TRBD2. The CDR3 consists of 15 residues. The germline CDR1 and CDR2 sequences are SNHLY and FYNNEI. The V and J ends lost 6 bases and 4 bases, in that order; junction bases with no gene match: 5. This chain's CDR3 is CASRVLAGEYNEQFF. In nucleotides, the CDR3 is TGTGCCAGCAGAGTACTAGCGGGGGAGTACAATGAGCAGTTCTTC.

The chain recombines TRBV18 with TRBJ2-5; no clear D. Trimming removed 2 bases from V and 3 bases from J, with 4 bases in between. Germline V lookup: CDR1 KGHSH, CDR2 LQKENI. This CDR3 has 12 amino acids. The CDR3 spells CASSPMEETQYF. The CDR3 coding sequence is TGTGCCAGCTCACCAATGGAAGAGACCCAGTACTTC. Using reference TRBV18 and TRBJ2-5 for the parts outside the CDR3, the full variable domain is NAGVMQNPRHLVRRRGQEARLRCSPMKGHSHVYWYRQLPEEGLKFMVYLQKENIIDESGMPKERFSAEFPKEGPSILRIQQVVRGDSAAYFCASSPMEETQYFGPGTRLLVL.

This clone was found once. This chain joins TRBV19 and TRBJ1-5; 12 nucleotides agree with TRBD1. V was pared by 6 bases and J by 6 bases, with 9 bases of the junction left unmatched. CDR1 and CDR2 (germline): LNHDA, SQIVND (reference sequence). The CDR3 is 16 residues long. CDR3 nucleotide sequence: TGTGCCAGTAGGGATAGGGACAGGGGGCTTGGTCAGCCCCAGCATTTT. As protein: CASRDRDRGLGQPQHF. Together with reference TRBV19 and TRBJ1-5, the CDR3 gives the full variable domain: DGGITQSPKYLFRKEGQNVTLSCEQNLNHDAMYWYRQDPGQGLRLIYYSQIVNDFQKGDIAEGYSVSREKKESFPLTVTSAQKNPTAFYLCASRDRDRGLGQPQHFGDGTRLSIL.

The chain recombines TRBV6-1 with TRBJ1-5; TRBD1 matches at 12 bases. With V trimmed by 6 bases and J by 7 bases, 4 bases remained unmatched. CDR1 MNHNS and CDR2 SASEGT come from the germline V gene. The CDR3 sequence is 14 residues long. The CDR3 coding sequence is TGTGCCAGCAGAGGGACAGGGGGCGGACAGCCCCAGCATTTT. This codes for CASRGTGGGQPQHF.